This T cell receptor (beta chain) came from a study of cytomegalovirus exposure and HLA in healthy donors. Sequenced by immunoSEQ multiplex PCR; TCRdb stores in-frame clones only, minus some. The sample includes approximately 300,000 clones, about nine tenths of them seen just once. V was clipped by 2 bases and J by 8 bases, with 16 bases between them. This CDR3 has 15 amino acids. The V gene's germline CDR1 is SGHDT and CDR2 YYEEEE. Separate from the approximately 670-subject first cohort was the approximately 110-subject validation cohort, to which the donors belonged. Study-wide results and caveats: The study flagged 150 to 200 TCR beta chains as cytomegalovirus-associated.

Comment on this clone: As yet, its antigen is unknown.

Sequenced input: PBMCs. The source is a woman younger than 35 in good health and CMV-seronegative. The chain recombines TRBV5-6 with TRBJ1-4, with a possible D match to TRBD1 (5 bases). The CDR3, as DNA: TGTGCCAGCAGCTTTGACCCCTCCTCAGGGGAAAAACTGTTTTTT. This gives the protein CASSFDPSSGEKLFF.